Included here is one T cell receptor beta chain sequence, with context. The antigen is not known. No treatment of any kind had been given to any patient before thyroid surgery. This sample was included in a study of metastatic and nonmetastatic thyroid tumors. Study background: Malignant and benign thyroid patients had repertoires compared in peripheral blood and tumor or nodule tissue.

Original processing methods: What underpinned the distant-metastasis classifier for papillary thyroid cancer was the set of CDR3 differences across clinicopathological groups. MiXCR re-clonotyped the PCR reads for TCRdb. These V and J calls originate from TCRdb's pipeline instead of the authors' own analysis. The table lists under 25,000 clones, 27% of them singletons, with 6.1% in the top ten. Study-wide points: Relative to benign nodules, malignant thyroid tumors were reportedly characterized by significantly elevated TCR beta diversity in blood and tumor.

The TCR sequence derives from a female donor with papillary thyroid cancer or a benign thyroid nodule (not recorded which). Some clones in this sample may be carry-over from other donors' samples. Input material: blood.

This chain's CDR3 is CAWTLGRGQSGNTIYF. CDR3 nucleotides: TGTGCCTGGACGCTCGGCAGGGGGCAATCCGGAAACACCATATATTTT. The rearrangement joins TRBV30 to TRBJ1-3, with 8 bases that match TRBD1. This CDR3 has 16 amino acids. J gave up 4 bases and V 4 bases, and 12 bases lay outside the gene matches. The germline gives CDR1 GTSNPN, CDR2 SVGIG (reference sequence). Full variable domain (missing parts from reference TRBV30 and TRBJ1-3): SQTIHQWPATLVQPVGSPLSLECTVEGTSNPNLYWYRQAAGRGLQLLFYSVGIGQISSEVPQNLSASRPQDRQFILSSKKLLLSDSGFYLCAWTLGRGQSGNTIYFGEGSWLTVV.